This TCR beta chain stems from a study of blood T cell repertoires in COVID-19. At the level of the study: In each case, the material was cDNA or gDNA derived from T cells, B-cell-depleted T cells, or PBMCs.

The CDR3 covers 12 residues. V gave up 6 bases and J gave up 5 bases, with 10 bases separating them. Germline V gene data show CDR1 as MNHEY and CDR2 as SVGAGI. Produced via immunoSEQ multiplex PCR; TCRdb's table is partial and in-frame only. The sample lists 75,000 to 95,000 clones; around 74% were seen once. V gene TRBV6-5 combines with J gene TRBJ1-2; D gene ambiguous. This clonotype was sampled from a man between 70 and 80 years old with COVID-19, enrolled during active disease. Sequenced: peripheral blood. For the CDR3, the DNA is TGTGCCAGCAGGGCGGGAGTGTATGGCTACACCTTC. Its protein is CASRAGVYGYTF.